This T cell receptor (beta chain) derives from a study of cytomegalovirus exposure and HLA in healthy donors. Whole-study findings and limits: Per a prior analysis, the majority of TCR beta V segments were productive roughly 87% or roughly 30% of the time. Immune exposure data for these donors was limited to CMV serostatus. Later analysis suggested most CMV-associated TCR beta chains were HLA-restricted.

This PCR relied on a set of 60 Vbeta primers and 13 Jbeta primers. Data came from immunoSEQ multiplex PCR; TCRdb stores just in-frame clones and leaves some out. This repertoire shows roughly 240,000 clones, more than 70% found once; its top ten account for about 0.5%. This CDR3 spans 15 amino acids. V gave up 3 bases and J gave up 10 bases; unmatched junction bases: 7. Germline V gene data show CDR1 as SGHRS and CDR2 as YFSETQ. A note on this clone: Its specificity is not known.

Input material: PBMCs. This receptor was identified in a boy under 18 in good health and CMV-seronegative. This rearrangement joins TRBV5-1 to TRBJ2-1; 13 positions agree with TRBD2. Here the CDR3 DNA reads TGCGCCAGCAGCTCCAGGACTAGCGGGAGCTGGGAGCAGTTCTTC. This translates into CASSSRTSGSWEQFF.